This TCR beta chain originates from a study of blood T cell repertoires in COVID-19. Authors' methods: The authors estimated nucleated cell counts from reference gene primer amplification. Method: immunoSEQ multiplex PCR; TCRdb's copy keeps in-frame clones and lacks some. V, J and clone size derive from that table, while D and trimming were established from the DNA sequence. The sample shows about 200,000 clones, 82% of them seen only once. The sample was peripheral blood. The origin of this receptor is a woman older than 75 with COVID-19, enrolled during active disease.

CDR3 loop: CASSLETGSNYGYTF. The CDR3 region has the DNA TGTGCCAGCAGTTTAGAGACAGGGTCAAACTATGGCTACACCTTC. The chain recombines TRBV28 with TRBJ1-2; 7 nucleotides line up with TRBD1. The CDR3 spans 15 residues. The V gene end was trimmed by 2 bases and the J gene end by 2 bases; junction bases not matched to a gene: 5. Germline CDR1 reads MDHEN; CDR2 reads SYDVKM.